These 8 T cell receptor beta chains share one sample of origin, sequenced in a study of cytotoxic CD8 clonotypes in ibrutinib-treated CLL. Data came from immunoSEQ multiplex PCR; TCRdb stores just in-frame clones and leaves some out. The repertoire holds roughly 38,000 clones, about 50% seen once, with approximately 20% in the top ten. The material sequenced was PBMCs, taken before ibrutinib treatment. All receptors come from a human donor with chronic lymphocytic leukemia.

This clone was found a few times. Written as DNA, the CDR3 is TGTGCCAGCAGTGTACCGAAAAACACTGAAGCTTTCTTT. As protein: CASSVPKNTEAFF. This chain uses TRBV6-1 with TRBJ1-1; D gene uncertain. V lost 4 bases, J lost 2 bases, and 8 bases lay in between. Germline V gene data show CDR1 as MNHNS and CDR2 as SASEGT. The CDR3 runs to 13 residues.

This CDR3 reads CASSQTHHGQRPYTDTQYF. The DNA of the CDR3 is TGCGCCAGCAGTCAAACCCACCATGGACAGAGACCCTACACAGATACGCAGTATTTT. The V call is TRBV23-1, the J call TRBJ2-3, with a tentative D call TRBD1 (6 bases). TRBV23-1 has ORF status, its function being uncertain. The CDR3 extends over 19 amino acids. V lost 2 bases and J 2 bases, leaving 23 bases between the germline ends.

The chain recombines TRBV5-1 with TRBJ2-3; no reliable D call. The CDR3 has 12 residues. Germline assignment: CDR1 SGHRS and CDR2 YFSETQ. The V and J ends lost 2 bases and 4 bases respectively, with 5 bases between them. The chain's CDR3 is CASSLIADTQYF. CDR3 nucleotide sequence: TGCGCCAGCAGCTTAATTGCAGATACGCAGTATTTT.

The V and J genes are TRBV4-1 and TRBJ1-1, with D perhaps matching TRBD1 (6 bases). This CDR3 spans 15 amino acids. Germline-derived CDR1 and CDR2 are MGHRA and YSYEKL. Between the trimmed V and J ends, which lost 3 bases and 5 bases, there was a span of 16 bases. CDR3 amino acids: CASSHKSTGRTEAFF. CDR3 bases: TGCGCCAGCAGCCACAAAAGCACAGGGAGGACTGAAGCTTTCTTT.

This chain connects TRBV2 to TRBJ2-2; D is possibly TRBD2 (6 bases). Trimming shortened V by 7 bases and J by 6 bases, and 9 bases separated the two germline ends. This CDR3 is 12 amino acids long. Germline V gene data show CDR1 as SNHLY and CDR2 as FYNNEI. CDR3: CASTGDAGELFF. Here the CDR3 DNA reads TGTGCCAGCACGGGGGACGCCGGGGAGCTGTTTTTT.

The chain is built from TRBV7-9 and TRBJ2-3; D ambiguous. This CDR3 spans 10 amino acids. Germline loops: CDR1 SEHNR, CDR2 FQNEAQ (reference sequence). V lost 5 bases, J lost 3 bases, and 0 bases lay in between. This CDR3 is CASSTDTQYF. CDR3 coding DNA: TGTGCCAGCAGCACAGATACGCAGTATTTT.

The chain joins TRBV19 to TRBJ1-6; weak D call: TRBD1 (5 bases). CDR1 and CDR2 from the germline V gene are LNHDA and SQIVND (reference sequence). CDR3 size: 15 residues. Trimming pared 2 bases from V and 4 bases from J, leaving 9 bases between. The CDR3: CASSITGVYNSPLHF. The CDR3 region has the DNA TGTGCCAGTAGTATAACGGGGGTGTATAATTCACCCCTCCACTTT.

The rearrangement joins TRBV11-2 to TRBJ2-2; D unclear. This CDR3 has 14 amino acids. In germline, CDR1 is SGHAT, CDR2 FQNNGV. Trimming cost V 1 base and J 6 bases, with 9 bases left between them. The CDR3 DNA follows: TGTGCCAGCAGCTTAGGGCACCGTGCCGGGGAGCTGTTTTTT. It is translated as CASSLGHRAGELFF.